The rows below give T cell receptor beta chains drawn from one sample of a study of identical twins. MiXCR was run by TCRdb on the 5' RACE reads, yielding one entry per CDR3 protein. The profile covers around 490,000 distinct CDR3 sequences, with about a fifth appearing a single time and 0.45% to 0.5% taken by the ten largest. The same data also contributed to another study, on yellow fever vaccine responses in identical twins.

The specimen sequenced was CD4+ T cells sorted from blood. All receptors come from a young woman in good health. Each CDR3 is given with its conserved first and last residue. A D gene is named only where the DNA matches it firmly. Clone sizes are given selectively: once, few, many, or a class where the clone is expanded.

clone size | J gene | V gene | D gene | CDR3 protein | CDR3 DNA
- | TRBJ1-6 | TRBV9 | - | CASNVPGLGSPLHF | TGTGCCAGCAACGTACCAGGGTTGGGATCACCCCTCCACTTT
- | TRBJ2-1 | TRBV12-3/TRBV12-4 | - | CASTPTGILQFF | TGTGCCAGCACCCCAACAGGCATACTGCAGTTCTTC
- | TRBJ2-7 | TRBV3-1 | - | CASSRVGGPNYEQYF | TGTGCCAGCAGCCGCGTGGGGGGGCCCAACTACGAGCAGTACTTC
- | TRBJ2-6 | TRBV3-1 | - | CASSPEVWTLSSGANVLTF | TGTGCCAGCAGCCCAGAGGTCTGGACATTAAGCTCTGGGGCCAACGTCCTGACTTTC
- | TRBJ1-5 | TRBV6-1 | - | CASSAGDPNQPQHF | TGTGCCAGCAGCGCAGGGGATCCCAATCAGCCCCAGCATTTT
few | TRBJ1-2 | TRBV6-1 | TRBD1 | CASRRNDRVTGYTF | TGTGCCAGCAGACGAAATGACAGGGTGACCGGCTACACCTTC
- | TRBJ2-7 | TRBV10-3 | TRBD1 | CAISESRGPPYEQYF | TGTGCCATCAGTGAGTCAAGGGGGCCGCCCTACGAGCAGTACTTC
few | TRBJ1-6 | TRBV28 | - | CASSSEGYSYNSPLHF | TGTGCCAGCAGTTCCGAGGGGTACTCCTATAATTCACCCCTCCACTTT
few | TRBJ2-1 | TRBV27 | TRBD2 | CASTPIAGGSYNEQFF | TGTGCCAGCACCCCGATAGCGGGAGGGTCCTACAATGAGCAGTTCTTC
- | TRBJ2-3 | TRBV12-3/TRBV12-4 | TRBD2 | CASSGLAGTDTKYF | TGTGCCAGCTCGGGCCTAGCGGGGACAGATACGAAGTATTTT
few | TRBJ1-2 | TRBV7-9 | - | CASSPTAKNYGYTF | TGTGCCAGCAGCCCCACGGCGAAGAACTATGGCTACACCTTC
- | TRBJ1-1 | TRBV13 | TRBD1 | CASSKDYRGGTEAFF | TGTGCCAGCAGCAAAGATTACAGGGGAGGCACTGAAGCTTTCTTT
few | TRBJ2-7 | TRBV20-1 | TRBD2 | CSAWTSGSFEQYF | TGCAGTGCCTGGACTAGCGGGAGTTTCGAGCAGTACTTC
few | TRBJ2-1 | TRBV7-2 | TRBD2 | CASSPGTSGWYEQFF | TGTGCCAGCAGCCCAGGGACTAGCGGGTGGTATGAGCAGTTCTTC
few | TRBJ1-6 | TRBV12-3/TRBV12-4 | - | CASSSQGSNSPLHF | TGTGCCAGCAGTTCTCAGGGCAGTAATTCACCCCTCCACTTT
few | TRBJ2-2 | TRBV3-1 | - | CASSQLGAYTGELFF | TGTGCCAGCAGCCAACTGGGAGCATACACCGGGGAGCTGTTTTTT
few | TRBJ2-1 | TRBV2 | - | CASGARGMQFF | TGTGCCAGCGGTGCAAGGGGGATGCAGTTCTTC
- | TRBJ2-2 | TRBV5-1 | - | CASQMIGRAGELFF | TGCGCCAGCCAGATGATAGGGCGTGCCGGGGAGCTGTTTTTT
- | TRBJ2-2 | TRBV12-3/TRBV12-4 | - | CASEPRGTNTGELFF | TGTGCCAGTGAGCCACGGGGGACGAACACCGGGGAGCTGTTTTTT
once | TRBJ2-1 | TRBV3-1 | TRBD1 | CASSPTGTGTYNEQFF | TGTGCCAGCAGCCCCACCGGGACAGGGACCTACAATGAGCAGTTCTTC
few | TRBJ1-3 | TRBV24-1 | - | CATREETSGNTIYF | TGTGCCACCAGGGAAGAGACCTCTGGAAACACCATATATTTT
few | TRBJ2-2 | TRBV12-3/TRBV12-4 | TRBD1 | CASRFRTGNTGELFF | TGTGCCAGCAGATTTAGGACAGGGAACACCGGGGAGCTGTTTTTT
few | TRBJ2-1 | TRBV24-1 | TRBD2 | CATTASGRGYNEQFF | TGTGCCACCACCGCGAGCGGGAGAGGTTACAATGAGCAGTTCTTC
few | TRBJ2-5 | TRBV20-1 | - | CSARARIVGRGETQYF | TGCAGTGCTAGAGCGCGGATTGTGGGCAGGGGAGAGACCCAGTACTTC
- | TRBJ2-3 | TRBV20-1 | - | CSASTGQNTDTQYF | TGCAGTGCTTCTACAGGACAGAACACAGATACGCAGTATTTT
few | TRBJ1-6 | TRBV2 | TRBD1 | CASQTGTDNSPLHF | TGTGCCAGTCAAACCGGGACAGATAATTCACCCCTCCACTTT
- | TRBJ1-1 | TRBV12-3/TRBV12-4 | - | CASTKRGNTEAFF | TGTGCCAGCACCAAGCGGGGGAACACTGAAGCTTTCTTT
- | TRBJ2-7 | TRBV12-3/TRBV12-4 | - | CASAPGGGNSYEQYF | TGTGCCAGCGCTCCGGGGGGCGGGAACTCCTACGAGCAGTACTTC
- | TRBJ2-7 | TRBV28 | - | CASKPNRVGAYEQYF | TGTGCCAGCAAACCCAACAGGGTCGGGGCCTACGAGCAGTACTTC
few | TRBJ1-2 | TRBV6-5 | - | CASSYRGDAYGYTF | TGTGCCAGCAGTTACAGGGGGGACGCCTATGGCTACACCTTC
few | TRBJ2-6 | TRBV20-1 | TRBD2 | CSARGGTWANVLTF | TGCAGTGCTAGGGGGGGGACGTGGGCCAACGTCCTGACTTTC
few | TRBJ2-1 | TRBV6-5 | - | CASSYSILSLRSYNEQFF | TGTGCCAGCAGTTACTCGATTCTCAGCCTTCGCTCCTACAATGAGCAGTTCTTC
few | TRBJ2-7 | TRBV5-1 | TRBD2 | CASSHTSGRADEQYF | TGCGCCAGCAGCCACACTAGCGGGAGGGCCGACGAGCAGTACTTC
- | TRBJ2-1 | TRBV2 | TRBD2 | CASSEEAGTSGTF | TGTGCCAGCAGTGAGGAGGCCGGGACTAGCGGGACCTTC
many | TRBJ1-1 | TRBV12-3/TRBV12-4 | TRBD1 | CASSLQGARVGSSEAFF | TGTGCCAGCAGTTTACAGGGGGCGCGGGTAGGGTCTTCTGAAGCTTTCTTT
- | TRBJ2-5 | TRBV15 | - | CATSRDSGGETQYF | TGTGCCACCAGCAGAGATAGTGGTGGAGAGACCCAGTACTTC
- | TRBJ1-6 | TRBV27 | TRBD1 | CASSPSRQGNSPLHF | TGTGCCAGCAGTCCCAGTAGACAGGGGAATTCACCCCTCCACTTT